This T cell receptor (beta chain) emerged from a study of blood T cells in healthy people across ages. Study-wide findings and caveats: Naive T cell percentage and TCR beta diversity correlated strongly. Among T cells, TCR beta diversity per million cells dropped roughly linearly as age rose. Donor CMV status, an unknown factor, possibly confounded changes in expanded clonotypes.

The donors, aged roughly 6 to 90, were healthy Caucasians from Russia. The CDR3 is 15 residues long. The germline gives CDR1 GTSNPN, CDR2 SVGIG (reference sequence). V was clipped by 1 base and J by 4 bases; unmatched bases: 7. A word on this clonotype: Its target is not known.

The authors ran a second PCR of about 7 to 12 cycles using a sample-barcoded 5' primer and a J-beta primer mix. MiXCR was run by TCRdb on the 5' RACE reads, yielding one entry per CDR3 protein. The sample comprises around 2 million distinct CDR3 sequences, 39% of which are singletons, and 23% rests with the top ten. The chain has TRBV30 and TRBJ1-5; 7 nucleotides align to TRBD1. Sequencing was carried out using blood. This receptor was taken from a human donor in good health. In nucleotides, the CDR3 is TGTGCCTGGAGTGGCGGGGACAGAGGGAATCAGCCCCAGCATTTT. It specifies CAWSGGDRGNQPQHF.